The rows below give T cell receptor beta chains drawn from one sample of a study of blood T cell repertoires in COVID-19. Profiled with immunoSEQ multiplex PCR; TCRdb holds only in-frame clones, not every one. The profile covers around 210,000 clones, with over 80% appearing a single time and 0.9% to 0.95% taken by the ten largest. Sequencing used peripheral blood. These receptors came from a man aged 55 to 70 with COVID-19, enrolled during active disease. Each CDR3 is given with its conserved first and last residue. A D gene is named only where the DNA matches it firmly. A clone size is listed for some rows: how often the clone was seen (once, few, many), or a class if it is expanded.

15	few	TRBD1	TRBJ2-2	TRBV28	CASSFTGGEAGELFF	TGTGCCAGCAGCTTTACAGGGGGCGAGGCCGGGGAGCTGTTTTTT
15	NA	TRBD1	TRBJ2-7	TRBV4-2	CASRPGTGLSYEQYF	TGTGCCAGCAGACCCGGGACAGGGCTCTCCTACGAGCAGTACTTC
14	NA	NA	TRBJ1-1	TRBV5-1	CASSLVVGATEAFF	TGCGCCAGCAGCTTGGTAGTGGGGGCCACTGAAGCTTTCTTT
14	once	NA	TRBJ1-4	TRBV6-5	CASSSQGYNEKLFF	TGTGCCAGCAGTTCACAGGGATATAATGAAAAACTGTTTTTT
11	NA	NA	TRBJ2-2	TRBV12-3/TRBV12-4	CASSLSGELFF	TGTGCCAGCAGTTTGAGCGGGGAGCTGTTTTTT
13	NA	NA	TRBJ1-6	TRBV10-2	CASTPQGYSPLHF	TGCGCCAGCACCCCGCAGGGGTATTCACCCCTCCACTTT
13	NA	TRBD1	TRBJ1-2	TRBV7-2	CASSPGQAGGYTF	TGTGCCAGCAGCCCCGGACAGGCGGGGGGCTACACCTTC
14	NA	TRBD2	TRBJ2-5	TRBV7-9	CASSSSGSGETQYF	TGTGCCAGCAGCTCTAGCGGGAGTGGAGAGACCCAGTACTTC
13	NA	NA	TRBJ1-1	TRBV12-3/TRBV12-4	CASSFGTNTEAFF	TGTGCCAGCAGTTTCGGGACAAACACTGAAGCTTTCTTT
15	NA	TRBD1	TRBJ2-1	TRBV20-1	CSASSGTGEYNEQFF	TGCAGTGCTAGTTCTGGGACAGGAGAATACAATGAGCAGTTCTTC
13	NA	NA	TRBJ1-5	TRBV12-3/TRBV12-4	CASSFAGNQPQHF	TGTGCCAGCAGTTTTGCGGGTAACCAGCCCCAGCATTTT
14	NA	NA	TRBJ1-1	TRBV28	CVSRVPEGDTEAFF	TGTGTCAGCAGGGTCCCCGAAGGGGACACTGAAGCTTTCTTT
13	NA	NA	TRBJ1-2	TRBV28	CASSYGTNYGYTF	TGTGCCAGCAGTTACGGGACAAACTATGGCTACACCTTC
12	NA	NA	TRBJ2-2	TRBV10-3	CATTGRAGELFF	TGTGCCACCACCGGGCGGGCCGGGGAGCTGTTTTTT
15	NA	TRBD1	TRBJ2-3	TRBV5-8	CASTGGQGALDTQYF	TGTGCCAGCACCGGAGGACAGGGGGCATTGGATACGCAGTATTTT
15	NA	NA	TRBJ1-2	TRBV6-5	CASRPGGGRTDGYTF	TGTGCCAGCCGCCCCGGGGGAGGGAGAACCGATGGCTACACCTTC
14	NA	TRBD1	TRBJ1-1	TRBV6-4	CASSESRDRAEAFF	TGTGCCAGCAGTGAAAGCCGGGACAGGGCTGAAGCTTTCTTT
14	few	TRBD1	TRBJ1-1	TRBV5-8	CASRQGQLNTEAFF	TGTGCCAGCAGGCAGGGACAGTTGAACACTGAAGCTTTCTTT
11	NA	NA	TRBJ1-1	TRBV2	CASSDPDEAFF	TGTGCCAGCAGTGACCCAGATGAAGCTTTCTTT
13	NA	NA	TRBJ2-1	TRBV6-5	CASSYNPNNEQFF	TGTGCCAGCAGTTACAATCCTAACAATGAGCAGTTCTTC
14	NA	TRBD1	TRBJ1-1	TRBV4-3	CASSHRQGAEAAFF	TGCGCCAGCAGCCATAGACAGGGGGCCGAGGCAGCTTTCTTT
15	NA	TRBD1	TRBJ2-1	TRBV5-1	CASRPGQALAYEQFF	TGCGCCAGCAGACCGGGACAGGCGCTCGCCTATGAGCAGTTCTTC
15	NA	NA	TRBJ1-2	TRBV18	CASSSTVVANYGYTF	TGTGCCAGCTCCTCCACCGTCGTAGCGAACTATGGCTACACCTTC
15	NA	TRBD1	TRBJ2-7	TRBV3-1/TRBV3-2	CASSVRRGLGGEQYF	TGTGCCAGCAGCGTACGCAGGGGGCTCGGTGGCGAGCAGTACTTC
12	NA	NA	TRBJ1-1	TRBV3-1/TRBV3-2	CASSQAHTEAFF	TGTGCCAGCAGCCAAGCTCACACTGAAGCTTTCTTT
12	NA	NA	TRBJ1-1	TRBV3-1/TRBV3-2	CASSQGRTEAFF	TGTGCCAGCAGCCAGGGGCGTACTGAAGCTTTCTTT
14	NA	TRBD1	TRBJ1-1	TRBV5-1	CASSFQDRGTEAFF	TGCGCCAGCAGCTTTCAGGACAGGGGGACTGAAGCTTTCTTT
14	NA	TRBD1	TRBJ2-1	TRBV9	CASSPGTGLNEQFF	TGTGCCAGCAGCCCCGGGACAGGTCTCAATGAGCAGTTCTTC
17	NA	NA	TRBJ1-3	TRBV4-2	CASSQERAGHSGNTIYF	TGTGCCAGCAGCCAAGAAAGGGCAGGGCACTCTGGAAACACCATATATTTT
15	NA	NA	TRBJ1-2	TRBV7-9	CASSLSRGSNYGYTF	TGTGCCAGCAGCTTAAGTAGGGGGTCTAACTATGGCTACACCTTC
14	NA	TRBD1	TRBJ2-1	TRBV9	CASSATGTGGEQFF	TGTGCCAGCAGTGCGACCGGGACAGGGGGTGAGCAGTTCTTC
16	NA	NA	TRBJ1-1	TRBV18	CASSRRTGEWNTEAFF	TGTGCCAGCTCACGAAGGACTGGAGAGTGGAACACTGAAGCTTTCTTT
11	once	NA	TRBJ1-3	TRBV2	CASSPRNTIYF	TGTGCCAGCAGTCCAAGAAACACCATATATTTT
17	NA	NA	TRBJ1-1	TRBV4-1	CASSHSGGHRMNTEAFF	TGCGCCAGCAGCCACTCAGGCGGACACCGGATGAACACTGAAGCTTTCTTT
14	NA	TRBD1	TRBJ2-7	TRBV4-1	CASSLWTGSNEQYF	TGCGCCAGCAGCCTTTGGACAGGGAGTAACGAGCAGTACTTC
13	NA	NA	TRBJ1-2	TRBV18	CASSPGQASGYTF	TGTGCCAGCTCACCCGGACAAGCTAGTGGCTACACCTTC
15	NA	TRBD1	TRBJ1-1	TRBV11-2	CASSLTTGSGTEAFF	TGTGCCAGCAGCTTAACGACAGGGTCGGGCACTGAAGCTTTCTTT
15	NA	TRBD1	TRBJ2-7	TRBV10-2	CASSERQGMDYEQYF	TGCGCCAGCAGTGAACGACAGGGAATGGACTACGAGCAGTACTTC
14	NA	NA	TRBJ2-7	TRBV10-1	CASSDGRGSYEQYF	TGCGCCAGCAGTGACGGACGGGGCTCCTACGAGCAGTACTTC
13	once	NA	TRBJ1-1	TRBV30	CAWSGQANTEAFF	TGTGCCTGGAGTGGGCAGGCGAACACTGAAGCTTTCTTT
18	NA	NA	TRBJ2-1	TRBV3-1/TRBV3-2	CASSQDRSRDNLNNEQFF	TGTGCCAGCAGCCAAGATCGGAGTAGGGACAACCTTAACAATGAGCAGTTCTTC
16	NA	NA	TRBJ2-3	TRBV4-2	CASSQEQRGRWDTQYF	TGTGCCAGCAGCCAAGAGCAAAGGGGTAGGTGGGATACGCAGTATTTT
13	NA	NA	TRBJ1-2	TRBV14	CASSQTGPGGYTF	TGTGCCAGCAGCCAAACAGGGCCCGGCGGCTACACCTTC
14	NA	NA	TRBJ2-7	TRBV6-2/TRBV6-3	CASSLGGNSYEQYF	TGTGCCAGCAGTTTGGGGGGAAACTCCTACGAGCAGTACTTC
13	NA	NA	TRBJ1-2	TRBV7-8	CASSLDVRYGYTF	TGTGCCAGCAGCTTAGATGTCCGCTATGGCTACACCTTC
13	NA	NA	TRBJ1-2	TRBV5-1	CASSLPSERGYTF	TGCGCCAGCAGTTTACCCTCCGAGCGCGGCTACACCTTC
16	few	NA	TRBJ2-7	TRBV11-2	CASSLGGSADSYEQYF	TGTGCCAGCAGCTTAGGCGGGTCGGCAGACTCCTACGAGCAGTACTTC
14	NA	NA	TRBJ1-4	TRBV27	CASSPQGPNEKLFF	TGTGCCAGCAGTCCCCAGGGCCCTAATGAAAAACTGTTTTTT
11	NA	NA	TRBJ1-1	TRBV28	CASSLRADAFF	TGTGCCAGCAGTTTGAGGGCGGATGCTTTCTTT
13	few	NA	TRBJ1-1	TRBV19	CASSISRNTEAFF	TGTGCCAGTAGTATATCCAGGAACACTGAAGCTTTCTTT
16	NA	TRBD2	TRBJ2-3	TRBV2	CASSKDRSSGADTQYF	TGTGCCAGCAGTAAAGACAGATCTAGCGGGGCAGATACGCAGTATTTT
15	NA	TRBD1	TRBJ1-1	TRBV7-6	CASSTRQGSNTEAFF	TGTGCCAGCAGCACCCGACAGGGGTCGAACACTGAAGCTTTCTTT
16	once	NA	TRBJ2-6	TRBV7-7	CASSPWRSSGANVLTF	TGTGCCAGCAGCCCCTGGAGGAGCTCTGGGGCCAACGTCCTGACTTTC
16	NA	TRBD1	TRBJ1-1	TRBV29-1	CSVEENRGIRGSQAFF	TGCAGCGTTGAGGAGAACAGGGGGATCAGGGGTAGTCAAGCTTTCTTT
15	NA	NA	TRBJ1-3	TRBV6-5	CASSYSGRDGNTIYF	TGTGCCAGCAGTTACTCAGGGAGGGATGGAAACACCATATATTTT
12	NA	NA	TRBJ2-3	TRBV3-1/TRBV3-2	CASSQSPNTQYF	TGTGCCAGCAGCCAGTCCCCCAATACGCAGTATTTT
13	NA	NA	TRBJ2-7	TRBV7-3	CASSLTRRDEQYF	TGTGCCAGCAGCTTAACGCGACGGGATGAGCAGTACTTC
14	once	NA	TRBJ1-1	TRBV7-2	CASSLDRARTEAFF	TGTGCCAGCAGCTTAGACAGGGCGAGGACTGAAGCTTTCTTT
14	NA	NA	TRBJ2-5	TRBV14	CASSQVSRIETQYF	TGTGCCAGCAGCCAAGTTTCCAGGATAGAGACCCAGTACTTC
16	NA	NA	TRBJ1-2	TRBV6-6	CASSYSRGVVGYGYTF	TGTGCCAGCAGTTACTCAAGAGGCGTTGTCGGATATGGCTACACCTTC